This T cell receptor beta chain was sequenced for a study of T cells in Graves' hyperthyroidism and ophthalmopathy (dated by TCRdb to between 2019 and 2020). Study-wide context: To identify distinguishing TCR V-J signatures, a discovery cohort of around 100 patients was used, comprising 40 to 45 with Graves' ophthalmopathy and around 57 with stable Graves' hyperthyroidism. An independent validation cohort of fewer than 20 hyperthyroidism patients and 15 or so patients who later progressed to ophthalmopathy tested prospective prediction of ophthalmopathy. The 100 discovery patients were randomly split 7:3 into training and test sets. In six Graves' hyperthyroidism patients, the study also compared T-cell repertoires from thyroid tissue with T-cell repertoires from blood. After sampling, hyperthyroidism patients received methimazole starting at 30 mg daily, and ophthalmopathy patients received high-dose intravenous methylprednisolone. The paper reports TCR Vbeta CDR3 sequencing of some 140 peripheral blood samples: under 45 ophthalmopathy, roughly 74 hyperthyroidism and approximately 17 progressor patients. Points the paper makes about the study in general: Most expanded thyroid clonotypes (frequency above 0.001) were also detected in blood, suggesting blood repertoires may reflect thyroid immune responses. No statistical method was used to fix the sample size in advance, and group allocation was not hidden from the investigators. In validation, the model predicted progression to ophthalmopathy with 55% to 71% sensitivity and around 72% specificity, a median of approximately 6.5 months before onset. A model built on a 13 V-J signature distinguished ophthalmopathy from stable hyperthyroidism, reaching roughly 88% sensitivity and around 81% specificity in cross-validation and 80%/75% in testing.

In regard to this clonotype: Its antigen is currently not known. Base qualities are not recorded, but no much larger clone differs from it by a single base.

Amplification of TCR beta CDR3 regions was carried out from RNA transcripts. A first-round RT-PCR of the TCR CDR3 used the HTBI primer set with the Qiagen OneStep RT-PCR kit. The libraries were constructed in a second round of multiplex PCR and then size-selected and purified. Libraries were sequenced paired-end with 100 bp reads on an Illumina HiSeq2000. In the source study's methods: SOAPnuke was used to process the raw data, removing reads that contained adapters or uncalled bases, had a mean Phred below 15, or lacked an exact match to the constant primer or identifier. COPE v1.2.5 was used to merge the high-quality paired reads, and each unique nucleotide sequence was defined as a clonotype. MiTCR v1.1 was used to align clonotypes to the IMGT TRBV, TRBD and TRBJ reference segments. Analysis was restricted to V-J combinations with a frequency above 0.0001, which covered 99.2% of repertoires. The TCS score was defined as the ratio of F50 (clonal expansion) to E x V (chaos), calculated using BLOSUM62-based TCRdist between CDR3 peptides within each V-J. Welch's t-statistics and random forest reduced 450 to 600 V-J features to roughly 13, which were used in a naive Bayes classifier (R e1071). The similarity between thyroid and blood repertoires was quantified using the Morisita-Horn index. TCRdb handled the public reads itself, with Q25 trimming in fastp and clone calling in MiXCR, and kept productive beta chains. Every entry covers one CDR3 protein and lists the most common genes and DNA from its rows. The V and J calls follow TCRdb's processing rather than the paper's. The sample contains more than 500,000 distinct CDR3 sequences, 40% to 50% of them found a single time. Clones ranked in the top ten supply about 45% of the sample.

Exclusion was applied to patients with uncontrolled infections, other autoimmune diseases, pregnancy or lactation. Diagnoses relied on clinical symptoms, serum thyroxine and TRAb, thyroid ultrasound and orbital computed tomography. Trizol reagent was used to extract total RNA, and RNA quality was then checked on an Agilent 2100 Bioanalyzer. The germline V gene yields SGHVS for CDR1 and FQNEAQ for CDR2. Reading from cysteine to phenylalanine, the CDR3 counts 15 amino acids. The entry retains the CDR3 DNA only, 45 bases that are in frame from base 1. A distance of 16 bases separates the germline ends of V and J, which lose 8 bases and 3 bases respectively.

This receptor was taken from an adult woman with Graves' disease, either hyperthyroidism or ophthalmopathy (not recorded which). The chain links TRBV7-8 with TRBJ1-4; TRBD1 is perhaps the D gene, given 5 matching bases. Sequencing was performed on peripheral blood or thyroid tissue (not recorded which). The CDR3 reads as follows: CASGERGVANEKLFF. The nucleotide sequence is given as TGTGCCAGCGGAGAACGAGGGGTGGCTAATGAAAAACTGTTTTTT.